This is a list of T cell receptor beta chains from one sample in a study of cytomegalovirus exposure and HLA in healthy donors. Here immunoSEQ multiplex PCR was the method, and the copy in TCRdb shows in-frame clones only, minus some. The table shows roughly 180,000 clones, with about three quarters occurring only once. Sequencing was carried out using PBMCs. The receptors here all came from a man between 18 and 29 years old in good health and CMV-seronegative. The CDR3 runs from the conserved cysteine through the conserved F or W. The order of the fields is clone size, V gene, J gene, D gene, CDR3 protein, CDR3 DNA. The D gene is left open where the match is weak. Some rows have no size entry. The others give once, few or many, or a class for an expanded clone.

-	TRBV11-2	TRBJ2-7	TRBD2	CASSRVGLAGGPPNEQYF	TGTGCCAGCAGTCGTGTGGGACTAGCGGGAGGGCCCCCCAACGAGCAGTACTTC
-	TRBV11-2	TRBJ1-3	TRBD1	CASRQGSYGNTIYF	TGTGCCAGCAGACAGGGGTCATATGGAAACACCATATATTTT
-	TRBV2	TRBJ1-3	TRBD1	CASRDLRQGAGNTIYF	TGTGCCAGCAGGGACCTAAGACAGGGGGCAGGAAACACCATATATTTT
-	TRBV9	TRBJ2-6	-	CASSVAGSSGANVLTF	TGTGCCAGCAGCGTAGCAGGAAGCTCTGGGGCCAACGTCCTGACTTTC
few	TRBV2	TRBJ1-5	-	CASKLGGVDNQPQHF	TGTGCCAGCAAGTTGGGGGGGGTTGACAATCAGCCCCAGCATTTT
-	TRBV7-3	TRBJ2-3	TRBD1	CASSTGGGTDTQYF	TGTGCCAGCAGTACAGGGGGCGGCACAGATACGCAGTATTTT
few	TRBV28	TRBJ2-2	TRBD2	CASSLLAGGPGGELFF	TGTGCCAGCAGTTTACTAGCGGGGGGGCCCGGCGGGGAGCTGTTTTTT
few	TRBV9	TRBJ2-1	TRBD1	CASSVGQGSHNEQFF	TGTGCCAGCAGCGTAGGACAGGGGTCCCACAATGAGCAGTTCTTC
-	TRBV5-5	TRBJ2-1	-	CASSKGLASSYNEQFF	TGTGCCAGCAGCAAGGGACTGGCGAGCTCCTACAATGAGCAGTTCTTC
once	TRBV21-1	TRBJ2-7	-	CASSKPVSLEQYF	TGTGCCAGCAGCAAGCCAGTTTCCCTCGAGCAGTACTTC
-	TRBV19	TRBJ2-2	-	CASSIMQALKSGELFF	TGTGCCAGTAGTATTATGCAAGCCTTAAAGTCCGGGGAGCTGTTTTTT
-	TRBV10-1	TRBJ1-2	-	CASSESVTGPAIYGYTF	TGCGCCAGCAGTGAGTCTGTGACAGGCCCCGCAATCTATGGCTACACCTTC
-	TRBV5-1	TRBJ2-1	TRBD2	CASSRTSGSAYNEQFF	TGCGCCAGCAGCCGGACTAGCGGGAGCGCCTACAATGAGCAGTTCTTC
-	TRBV5-6	TRBJ1-1	-	CASSPPGWGNTEAFF	TGTGCCAGCAGCCCCCCAGGGTGGGGTAACACTGAAGCTTTCTTT
few	TRBV28	TRBJ1-2	-	CARANTVYGYTF	TGTGCCAGGGCTAACACAGTCTATGGCTACACCTTC
once	TRBV27	TRBJ1-4	-	CASSRYTTGRMDEKLFF	TGTGCCAGCAGTCGATATACTACAGGGCGGATGGATGAAAAACTGTTTTTT
-	TRBV14	TRBJ1-2	-	CASSQDPRDEDGYTF	TGTGCCAGCAGCCAAGATCCGAGGGATGAAGATGGCTACACCTTC
-	TRBV30	TRBJ2-1	-	CAWSVTRTSSYNEQFF	TGTGCCTGGAGTGTGACTAGAACCAGCTCCTACAATGAGCAGTTCTTC
-	TRBV11-2	TRBJ2-7	-	CASSLGAYEQYF	TGTGCCAGCAGCTTAGGGGCTTACGAGCAGTACTTC
-	TRBV4-1	TRBJ2-5	-	CASSQDLAGATWETQYF	TGCGCCAGCAGCCAAGATCTCGCGGGGGCCACCTGGGAGACCCAGTACTTC
-	TRBV11-2	TRBJ2-7	TRBD1	CASSLVAGQGGF	TGTGCCAGCAGCTTAGTGGCGGGACAGGGTGGCTTC
-	TRBV5-6	TRBJ1-1	-	CASSRLFLTVGTEAFF	TGTGCCAGCAGCCGCCTATTCCTGACAGTGGGGACTGAAGCTTTCTTT
-	TRBV9	TRBJ1-1	-	CASSPSSRTNTEAFF	TGTGCCAGCAGCCCTAGCTCCAGGACGAACACTGAAGCTTTCTTT
-	TRBV29-1	TRBJ2-3	TRBD2	CSAPAGGSKDTQYF	TGCAGCGCCCCAGCGGGAGGATCAAAGGATACGCAGTATTTT
-	TRBV14	TRBJ1-1	TRBD1	CASSLTRQGRGEAFF	TGTGCCAGCAGCCTAACCAGACAGGGGAGGGGGGAAGCTTTCTTT
-	TRBV6-1	TRBJ2-5	-	CASSLLSRTQYF	TGTGCCAGCAGCCTACTAAGTCGGACCCAGTACTTC
-	TRBV7-2	TRBJ2-5	-	CASSPLGARETQYF	TGTGCCAGCAGCCCCCTGGGAGCCCGGGAGACCCAGTACTTC